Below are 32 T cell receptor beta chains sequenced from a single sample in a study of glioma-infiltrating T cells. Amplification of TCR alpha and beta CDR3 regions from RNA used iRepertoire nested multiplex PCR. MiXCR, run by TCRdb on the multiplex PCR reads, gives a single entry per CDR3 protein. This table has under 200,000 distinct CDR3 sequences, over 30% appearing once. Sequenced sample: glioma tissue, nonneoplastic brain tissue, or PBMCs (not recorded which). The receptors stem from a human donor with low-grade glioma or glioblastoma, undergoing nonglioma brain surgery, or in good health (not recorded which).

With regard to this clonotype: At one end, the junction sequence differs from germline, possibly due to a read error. CDR3 loop: CSSSSRLRHDPQSF. The DNA for the CDR3 is TGTTCCAGCAGTTCCCGCCTCCGCCACGATCCCCAGTCCTTC. The chain is built from TRBV28 and TRBJ2-5; D ambiguous. CDR1 and CDR2 (germline): MDHEN, SYDVKM. CDR3 length: 14 amino acids. The complete variable domain, with remaining parts taken from reference TRBV28 and TRBJ2-5, reads DVKVTQSSRYLVKRTGEKVFLECVQDMDHENMFWYRQDPGLGLRLIYFSYDVKMKEKGDIPEGYSVSREKKERFSLILESASTNQTSMYLCSSSSRLRHDPQSFGPGTRLLVL.

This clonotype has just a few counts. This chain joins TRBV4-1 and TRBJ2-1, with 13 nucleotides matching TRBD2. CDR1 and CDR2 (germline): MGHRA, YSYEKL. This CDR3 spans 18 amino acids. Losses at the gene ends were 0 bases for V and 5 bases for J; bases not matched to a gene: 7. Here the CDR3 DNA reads TGCGCCAGCAGCCAAGATAAGTGGACTAGCGGGAGTGACAATGAGCAGTTCTTC. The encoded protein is CASSQDKWTSGSDNEQFF.

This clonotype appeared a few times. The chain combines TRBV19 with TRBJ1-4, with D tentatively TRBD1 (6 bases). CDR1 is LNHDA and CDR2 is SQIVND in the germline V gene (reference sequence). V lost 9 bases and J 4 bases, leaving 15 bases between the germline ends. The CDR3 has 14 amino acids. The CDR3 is CASRYGQNNEKLFF. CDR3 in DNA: TGTGCCAGCCGATACGGACAGAATAATGAAAAACTGTTTTTT.

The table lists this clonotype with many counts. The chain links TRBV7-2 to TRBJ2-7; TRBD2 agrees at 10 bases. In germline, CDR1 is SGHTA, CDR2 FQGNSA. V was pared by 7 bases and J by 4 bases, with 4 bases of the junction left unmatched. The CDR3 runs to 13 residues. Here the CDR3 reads CASNPSGSYEQYF. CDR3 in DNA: TGTGCCAGCAACCCTAGCGGGAGTTACGAGCAGTACTTC.

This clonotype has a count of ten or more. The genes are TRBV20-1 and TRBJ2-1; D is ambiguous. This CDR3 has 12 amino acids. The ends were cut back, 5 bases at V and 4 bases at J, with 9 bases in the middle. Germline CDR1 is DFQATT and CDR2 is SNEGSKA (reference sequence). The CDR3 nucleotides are TGCAGTGCTGGCCCGGAGTACAATGAGCAGTTCTTC. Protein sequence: CSAGPEYNEQFF.

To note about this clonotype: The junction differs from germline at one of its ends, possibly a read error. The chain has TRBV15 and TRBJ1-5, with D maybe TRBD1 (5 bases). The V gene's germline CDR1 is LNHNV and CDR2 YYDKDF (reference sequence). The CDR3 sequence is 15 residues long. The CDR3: CAISRDSSGDQPQHF. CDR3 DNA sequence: TGTGCCATCAGCAGAGATAGTTCGGGGGATCAGCCCCAGCATTTT.

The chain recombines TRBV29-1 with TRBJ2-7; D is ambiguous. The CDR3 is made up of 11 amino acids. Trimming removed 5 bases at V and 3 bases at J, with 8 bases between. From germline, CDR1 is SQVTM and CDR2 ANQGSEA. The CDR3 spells CSVTLNYEQYF. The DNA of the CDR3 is TGCAGCGTTACCCTTAACTACGAGCAGTACTTC.

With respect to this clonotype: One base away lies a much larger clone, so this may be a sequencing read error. The CDR3 sequence is CAIKTDNLNYGYTF. CDR3 nucleotide sequence: TGTGCCATCAAGACGGACAACCTAAACTATGGCTACACCTTC. This rearrangement joins TRBV10-3 to TRBJ1-2, with D perhaps matching TRBD1 (5 bases). CDR3 length: 14 amino acids. The germline V gene has CDR1 ENHRY and CDR2 SYGVKD. V was clipped by 7 bases and J by 2 bases, with 14 bases between them.

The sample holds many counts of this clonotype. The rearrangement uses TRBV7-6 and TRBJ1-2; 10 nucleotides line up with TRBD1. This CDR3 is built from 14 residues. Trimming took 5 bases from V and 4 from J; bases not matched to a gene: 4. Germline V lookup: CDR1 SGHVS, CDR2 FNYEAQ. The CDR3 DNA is TGTGCCAGCAGCCAGGGGACAGGGGTCTATGGCTACACCTTC. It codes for CASSQGTGVYGYTF.

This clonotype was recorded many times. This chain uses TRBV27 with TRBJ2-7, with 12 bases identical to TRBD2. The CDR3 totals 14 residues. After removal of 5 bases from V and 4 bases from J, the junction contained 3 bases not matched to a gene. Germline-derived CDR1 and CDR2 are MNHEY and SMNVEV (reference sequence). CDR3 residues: CASSRLAGVYEQYF. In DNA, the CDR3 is TGTGCCAGCAGTCGACTAGCGGGAGTGTACGAGCAGTACTTC.

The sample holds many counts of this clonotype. CDR3 sequence (DNA): TGTGCCAGCAGTTTCGGGACTAGCGGGACGGTCAATGAGCAGTTCTTC. Its protein is CASSFGTSGTVNEQFF. The chain couples TRBV12-3 or TRBV12-4 to TRBJ2-1; 13 nucleotides line up with TRBD2. J was trimmed by 6 bases and V by 3 bases; bases with no gene match: 5. The CDR3 sequence is 16 residues long.

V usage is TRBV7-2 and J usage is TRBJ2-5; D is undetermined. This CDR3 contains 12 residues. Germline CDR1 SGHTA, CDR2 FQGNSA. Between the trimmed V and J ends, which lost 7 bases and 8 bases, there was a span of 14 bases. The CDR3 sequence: CASNIVTATQYF. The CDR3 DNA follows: TGTGCCAGCAACATCGTGACGGCTACCCAGTACTTC.

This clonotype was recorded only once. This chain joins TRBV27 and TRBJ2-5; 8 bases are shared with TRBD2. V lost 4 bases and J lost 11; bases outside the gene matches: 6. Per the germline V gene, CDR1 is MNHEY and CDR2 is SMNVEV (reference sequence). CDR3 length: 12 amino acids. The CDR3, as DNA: TGTGCCAGCAGTTACCGCGGGGGGACACAGTACTTC. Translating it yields CASSYRGGTQYF.

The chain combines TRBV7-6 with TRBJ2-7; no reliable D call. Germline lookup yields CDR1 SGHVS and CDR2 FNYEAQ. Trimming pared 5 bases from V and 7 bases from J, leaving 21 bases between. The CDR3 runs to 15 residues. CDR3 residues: CASSITRNDGREQYF. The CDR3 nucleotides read TGTGCCAGCAGCATTACACGGAACGACGGGCGGGAGCAGTACTTC.

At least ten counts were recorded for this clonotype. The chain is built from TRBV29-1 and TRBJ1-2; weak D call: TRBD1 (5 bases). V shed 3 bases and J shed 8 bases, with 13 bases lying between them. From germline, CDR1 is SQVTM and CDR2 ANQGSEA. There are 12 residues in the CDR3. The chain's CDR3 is CSVETDSSGYTF. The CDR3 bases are TGCAGCGTTGAGACCGACAGTAGCGGCTACACCTTC.

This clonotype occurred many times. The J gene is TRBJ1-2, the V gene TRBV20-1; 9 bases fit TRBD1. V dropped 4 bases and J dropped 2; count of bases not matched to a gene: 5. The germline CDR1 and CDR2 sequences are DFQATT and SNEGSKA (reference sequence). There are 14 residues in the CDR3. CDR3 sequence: CSAKQGAGNYGYTF. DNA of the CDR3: TGCAGTGCTAAACAGGGGGCGGGAAACTATGGCTACACCTTC.

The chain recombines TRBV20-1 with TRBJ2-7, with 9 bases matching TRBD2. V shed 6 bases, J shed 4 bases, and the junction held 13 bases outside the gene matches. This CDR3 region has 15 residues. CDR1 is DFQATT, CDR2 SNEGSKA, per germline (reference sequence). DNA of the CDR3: TGCAGTGCCCACTCTAGCGGGGCAGGGGTATACGAGCAGTACTTC. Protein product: CSAHSSGAGVYEQYF.

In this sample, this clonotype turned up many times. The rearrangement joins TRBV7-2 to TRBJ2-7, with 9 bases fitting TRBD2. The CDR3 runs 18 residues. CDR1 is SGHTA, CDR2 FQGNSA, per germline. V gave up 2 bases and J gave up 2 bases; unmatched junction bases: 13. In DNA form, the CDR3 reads TGTGCCAGCAGCTTACACCGCACCTTTACTAGCGGGCCCTACGAGCAGTACTTC. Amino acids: CASSLHRTFTSGPYEQYF.

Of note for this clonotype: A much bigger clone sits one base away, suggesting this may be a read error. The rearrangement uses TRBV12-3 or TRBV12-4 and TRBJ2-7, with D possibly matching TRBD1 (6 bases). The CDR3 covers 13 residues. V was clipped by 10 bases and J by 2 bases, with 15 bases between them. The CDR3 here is CATRRGDTYEQYF. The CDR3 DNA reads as TGTGCCACCCGGAGAGGGGACACCTACGAGCAGTACTTC.

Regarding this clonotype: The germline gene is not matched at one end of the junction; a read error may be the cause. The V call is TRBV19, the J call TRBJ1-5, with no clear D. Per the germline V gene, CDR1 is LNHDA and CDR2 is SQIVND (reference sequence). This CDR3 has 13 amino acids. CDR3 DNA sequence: TGTGCCAGTATTATAGTTTGGTGGCAGCCCCAGCATTTT. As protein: CASIIVWWQPQHF.

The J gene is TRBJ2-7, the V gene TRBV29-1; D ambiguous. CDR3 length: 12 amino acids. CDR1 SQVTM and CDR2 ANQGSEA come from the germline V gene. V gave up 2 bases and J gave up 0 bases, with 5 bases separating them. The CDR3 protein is CSVENYSYEQYF. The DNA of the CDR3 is TGCAGCGTTGAAAACTACTCCTACGAGCAGTACTTC.

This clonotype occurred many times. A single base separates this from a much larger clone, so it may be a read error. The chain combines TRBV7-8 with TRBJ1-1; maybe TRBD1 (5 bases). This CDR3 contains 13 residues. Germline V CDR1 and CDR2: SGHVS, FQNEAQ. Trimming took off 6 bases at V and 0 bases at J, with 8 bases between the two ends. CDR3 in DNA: TGTGCCAGCAGGCAACAGGTGAACACTGAAGCTTTCTTT. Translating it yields CASRQQVNTEAFF.

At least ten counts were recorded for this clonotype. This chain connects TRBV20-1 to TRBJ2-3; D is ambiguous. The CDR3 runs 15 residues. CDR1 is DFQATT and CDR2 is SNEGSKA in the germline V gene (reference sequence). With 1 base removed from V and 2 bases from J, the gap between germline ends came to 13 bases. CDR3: CSARAPTWATDTQYF. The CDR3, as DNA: TGCAGTGCTAGAGCACCGACGTGGGCCACAGATACGCAGTATTTT.

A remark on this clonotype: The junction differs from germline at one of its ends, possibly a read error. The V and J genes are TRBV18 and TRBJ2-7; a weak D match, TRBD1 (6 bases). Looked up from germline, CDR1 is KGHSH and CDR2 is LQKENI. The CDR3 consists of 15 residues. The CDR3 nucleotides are TGTGCCAGCTCCCCAAACCCAAGGACAGACGGCGAGCAGTGCTTC. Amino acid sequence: CASSPNPRTDGEQCF.

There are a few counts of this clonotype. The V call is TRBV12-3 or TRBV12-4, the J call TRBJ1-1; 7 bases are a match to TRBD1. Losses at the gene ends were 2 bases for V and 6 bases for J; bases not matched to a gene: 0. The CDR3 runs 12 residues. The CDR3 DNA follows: TGTGCCAGCAGTTTACAGGGGGCTGAAGCTTTCTTT. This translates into CASSLQGAEAFF.

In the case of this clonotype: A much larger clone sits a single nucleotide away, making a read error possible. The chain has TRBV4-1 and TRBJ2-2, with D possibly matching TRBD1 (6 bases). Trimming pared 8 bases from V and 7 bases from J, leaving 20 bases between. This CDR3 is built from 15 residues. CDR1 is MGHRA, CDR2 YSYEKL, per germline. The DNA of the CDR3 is TGCGCCAGCTCCGAAGGGCAGGGGTCCGTCGGGGAGCTGTTTTTT. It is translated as CASSEGQGSVGELFF.

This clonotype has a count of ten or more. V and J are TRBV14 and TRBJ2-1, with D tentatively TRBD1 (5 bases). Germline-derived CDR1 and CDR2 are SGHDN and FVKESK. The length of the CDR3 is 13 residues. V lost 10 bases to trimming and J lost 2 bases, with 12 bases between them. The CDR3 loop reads CATGRQTYNEQFF. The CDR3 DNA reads TGTGCCACCGGAAGACAGACCTACAATGAGCAGTTCTTC.

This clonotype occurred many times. The CDR3 spells CATSRDRASLVQFF. The CDR3 DNA reads as TGTGCCACCAGCAGAGATCGAGCCTCTTTAGTTCAGTTCTTC. The chain links TRBV15 to TRBJ2-1; D ambiguous. Trimming left V 0 bases short and J 13 bases short, with 16 bases between. This CDR3 spans 14 amino acids. Germline V gene lookup returns CDR1 LNHNV and CDR2 YYDKDF (reference sequence).

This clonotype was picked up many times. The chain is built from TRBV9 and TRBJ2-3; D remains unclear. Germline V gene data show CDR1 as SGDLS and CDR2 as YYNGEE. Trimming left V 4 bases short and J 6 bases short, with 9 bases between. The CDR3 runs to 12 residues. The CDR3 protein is CASSRVEDTQYF. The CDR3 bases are TGTGCCAGCAGCCGGGTCGAGGATACGCAGTATTTT.

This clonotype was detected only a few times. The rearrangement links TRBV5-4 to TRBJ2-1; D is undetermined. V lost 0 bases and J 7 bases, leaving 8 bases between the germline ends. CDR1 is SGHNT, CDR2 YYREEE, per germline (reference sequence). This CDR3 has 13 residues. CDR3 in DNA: TGTGCCAGCAGCTTGGCCCTAGAAAATGAGCAGTTCTTC. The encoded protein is CASSLALENEQFF.

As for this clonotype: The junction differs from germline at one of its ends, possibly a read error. The CDR3 nucleotides read TGCAGTGCTAAGGCCACAAGCAATCAGCCCCGGCATTTT. Translated, it gives CSAKATSNQPRHF. The rearrangement joins TRBV20-1 to TRBJ1-5; no firm D call. Looked up from germline, CDR1 is DFQATT and CDR2 is SNEGSKA (reference sequence). This CDR3 is 13 amino acids long.

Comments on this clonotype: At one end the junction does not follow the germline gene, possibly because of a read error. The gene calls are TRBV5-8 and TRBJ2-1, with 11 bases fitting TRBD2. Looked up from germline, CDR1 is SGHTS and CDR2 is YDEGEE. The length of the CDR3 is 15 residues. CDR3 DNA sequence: TGCGCCAGCAGCCAAGATGTACCCATAGCGGGAGGGCGGTTCTTC. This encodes CASSQDVPIAGGRFF.